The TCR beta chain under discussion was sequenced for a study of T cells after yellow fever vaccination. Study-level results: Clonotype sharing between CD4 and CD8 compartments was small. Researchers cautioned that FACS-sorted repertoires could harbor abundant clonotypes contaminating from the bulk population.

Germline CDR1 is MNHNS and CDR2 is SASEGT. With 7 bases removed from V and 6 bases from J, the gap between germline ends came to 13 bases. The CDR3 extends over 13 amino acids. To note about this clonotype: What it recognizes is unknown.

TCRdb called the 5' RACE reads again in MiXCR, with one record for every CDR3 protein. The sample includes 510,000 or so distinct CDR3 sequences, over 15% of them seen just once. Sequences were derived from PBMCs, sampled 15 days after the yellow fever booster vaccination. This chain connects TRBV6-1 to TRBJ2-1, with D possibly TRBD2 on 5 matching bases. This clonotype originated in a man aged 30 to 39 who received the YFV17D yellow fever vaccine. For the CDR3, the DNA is TGTGCCAGCAAAACCGGCGGGTTCAATGAGCAGTTCTTC. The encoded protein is CASKTGGFNEQFF.